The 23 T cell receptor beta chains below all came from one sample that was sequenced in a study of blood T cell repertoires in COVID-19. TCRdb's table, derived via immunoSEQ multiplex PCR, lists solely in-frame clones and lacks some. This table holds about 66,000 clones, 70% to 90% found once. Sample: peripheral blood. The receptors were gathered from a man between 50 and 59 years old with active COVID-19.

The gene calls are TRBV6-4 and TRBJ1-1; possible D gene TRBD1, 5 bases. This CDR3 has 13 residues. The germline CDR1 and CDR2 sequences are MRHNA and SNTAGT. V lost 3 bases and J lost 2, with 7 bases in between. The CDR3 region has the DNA TGTGCCAGCAGTGAGGGGCTTAACACTGAAGCTTTCTTT. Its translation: CASSEGLNTEAFF.

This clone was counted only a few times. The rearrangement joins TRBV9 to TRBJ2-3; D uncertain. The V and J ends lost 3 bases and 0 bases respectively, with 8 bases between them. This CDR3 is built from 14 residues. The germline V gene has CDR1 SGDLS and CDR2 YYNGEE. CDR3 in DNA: TGTGCCAGCAGCGGCGTTTCTAGCACAGATACGCAGTATTTT. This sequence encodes CASSGVSSTDTQYF.

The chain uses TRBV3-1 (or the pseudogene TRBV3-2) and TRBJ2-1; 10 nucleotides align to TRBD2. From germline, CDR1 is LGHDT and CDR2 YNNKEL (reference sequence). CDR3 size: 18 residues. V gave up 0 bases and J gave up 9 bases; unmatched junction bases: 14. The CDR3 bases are TGTGCCAGCAGCCAAGATGGAGTGAGGGCTAGCGGGAGACGTGAGCAGTTCTTC. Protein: CASSQDGVRASGRREQFF.

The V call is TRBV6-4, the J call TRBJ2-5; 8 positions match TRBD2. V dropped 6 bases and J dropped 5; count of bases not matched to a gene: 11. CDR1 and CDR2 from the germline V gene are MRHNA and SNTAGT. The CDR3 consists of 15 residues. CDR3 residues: CASSPTGGPVETQYF. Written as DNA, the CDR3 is TGTGCCAGCAGCCCGACGGGAGGGCCAGTGGAGACCCAGTACTTC.

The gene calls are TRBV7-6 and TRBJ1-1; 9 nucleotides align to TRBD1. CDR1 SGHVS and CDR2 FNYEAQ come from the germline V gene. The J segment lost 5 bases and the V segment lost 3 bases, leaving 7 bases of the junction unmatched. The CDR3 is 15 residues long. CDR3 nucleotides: TGTGCCAGCAGCTTCTACAGGGGGCGAAATACTGAAGCTTTCTTT. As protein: CASSFYRGRNTEAFF.

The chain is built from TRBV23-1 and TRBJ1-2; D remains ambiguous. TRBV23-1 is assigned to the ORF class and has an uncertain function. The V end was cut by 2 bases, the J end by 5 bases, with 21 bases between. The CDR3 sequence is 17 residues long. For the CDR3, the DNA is TGCGCCAGCAGTCAAGTCTCCCGGGAGGAGGGAGAGTATGGCTACACCTTC. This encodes CASSQVSREEGEYGYTF.

CDR3 in amino acids: CASSPGHENTEAFF. The CDR3 coding sequence is TGCGCCAGCAGTCCGGGACACGAGAACACTGAAGCTTTCTTT. V and J are TRBV10-1 and TRBJ1-1; D may be TRBD1 (6 bases). The CDR3 contains 14 residues. CDR1 and CDR2 from the germline V gene are WNHNN and SYGVQD (reference sequence). The V end was cut by 5 bases, the J end by 1 base, with 11 bases between.

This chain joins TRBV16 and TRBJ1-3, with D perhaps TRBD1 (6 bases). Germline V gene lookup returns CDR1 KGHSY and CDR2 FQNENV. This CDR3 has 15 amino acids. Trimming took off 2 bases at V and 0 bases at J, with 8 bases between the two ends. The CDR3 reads CASSQRGHSGNTIYF. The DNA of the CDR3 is TGTGCCAGCAGCCAACGGGGACACTCTGGAAACACCATATATTTT.

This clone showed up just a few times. This CDR3 is CATSDRATGVDEQFF. For the CDR3, the DNA is TGTGCCACCAGTGATCGCGCCACAGGGGTCGATGAGCAGTTCTTC. The J gene is TRBJ2-1, the V gene TRBV24-1, with 7 bases identical to TRBD1. Germline CDR1 KGHDR, CDR2 SFDVKD. The CDR3 has 15 amino acids. Germline trimming cut 3 bases from V and 8 bases from J; bases unmatched to any gene: 9.

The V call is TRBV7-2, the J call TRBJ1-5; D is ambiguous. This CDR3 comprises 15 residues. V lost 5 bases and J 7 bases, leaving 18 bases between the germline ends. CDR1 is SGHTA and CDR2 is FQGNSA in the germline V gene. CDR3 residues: CASSDTFYVSQPQHF. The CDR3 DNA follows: TGTGCCAGCAGCGACACATTTTACGTAAGCCAGCCCCAGCATTTT.

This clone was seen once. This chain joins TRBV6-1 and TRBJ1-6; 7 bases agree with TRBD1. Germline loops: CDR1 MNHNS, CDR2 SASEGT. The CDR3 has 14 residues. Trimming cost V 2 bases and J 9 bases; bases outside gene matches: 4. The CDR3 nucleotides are TGTGCCAGCAGTGAATTAACAGGGGCTTCACCCCTCCACTTT. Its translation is CASSELTGASPLHF.

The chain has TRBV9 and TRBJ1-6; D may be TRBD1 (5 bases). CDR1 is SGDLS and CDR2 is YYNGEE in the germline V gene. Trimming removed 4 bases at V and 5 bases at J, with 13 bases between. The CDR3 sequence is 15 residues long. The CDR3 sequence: CASSPRGGHNSPLHF. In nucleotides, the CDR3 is TGTGCCAGCAGCCCCCGGGGGGGTCATAATTCACCCCTCCACTTT.

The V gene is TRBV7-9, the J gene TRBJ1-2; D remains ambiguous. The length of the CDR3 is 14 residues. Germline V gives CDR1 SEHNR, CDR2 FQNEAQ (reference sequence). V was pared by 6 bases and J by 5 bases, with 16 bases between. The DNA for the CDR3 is TGTGCCAGCAGTTCCTACGTGAGCCTTTATGGCTACACCTTC. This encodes CASSSYVSLYGYTF.

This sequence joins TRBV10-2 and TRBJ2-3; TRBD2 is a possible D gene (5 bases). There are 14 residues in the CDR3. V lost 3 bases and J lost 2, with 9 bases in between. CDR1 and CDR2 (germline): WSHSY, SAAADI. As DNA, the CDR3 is TGCGCCAGCAGTGAACCGGGATTCACAGATACGCAGTATTTT. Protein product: CASSEPGFTDTQYF.

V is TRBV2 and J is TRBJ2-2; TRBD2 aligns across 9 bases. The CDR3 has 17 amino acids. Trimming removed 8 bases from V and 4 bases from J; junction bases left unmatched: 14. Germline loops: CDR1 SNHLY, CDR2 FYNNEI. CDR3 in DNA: TGTGCCAGCGCAAGACTAGCGGCCACTATAGGCACCGGGGAGCTGTTTTTT. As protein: CASARLAATIGTGELFF.

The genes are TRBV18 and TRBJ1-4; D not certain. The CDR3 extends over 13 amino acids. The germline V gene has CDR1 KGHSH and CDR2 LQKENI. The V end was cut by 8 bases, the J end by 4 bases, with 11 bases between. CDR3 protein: CASNGSGNEKLFF. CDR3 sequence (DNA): TGTGCCAGCAACGGGTCCGGTAATGAAAAACTGTTTTTT.

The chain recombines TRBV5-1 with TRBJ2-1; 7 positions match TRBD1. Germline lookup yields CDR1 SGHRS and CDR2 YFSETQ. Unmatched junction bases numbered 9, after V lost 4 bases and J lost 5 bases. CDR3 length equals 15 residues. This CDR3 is CASSPRGRVNNEQFF. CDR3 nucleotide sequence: TGCGCCAGCAGCCCAAGGGGGCGCGTCAACAATGAGCAGTTCTTC. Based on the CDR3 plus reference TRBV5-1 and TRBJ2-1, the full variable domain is KAGVTQTPRYLIKTRGQQVTLSCSPISGHRSVSWYQQTPGQGLQFLFEYFSETQRNKGNFPGRFSGRQFSNSRSEMNVSTLELGDSALYLCASSPRGRVNNEQFFGPGTRLTVL.

The chain's CDR3 is CASSYFRSSYNEQFF. CDR3 DNA: TGTGCCAGCAGTTATTTTAGAAGCTCCTACAATGAGCAGTTCTTC. The rearrangement links TRBV6-9 to TRBJ2-1, with no clear D. From germline, CDR1 is MNHGY and CDR2 SVAAGI. The germline V and J ends were trimmed by 1 base and 0 bases, with 7 bases remaining between them. CDR3 length equals 15 residues.

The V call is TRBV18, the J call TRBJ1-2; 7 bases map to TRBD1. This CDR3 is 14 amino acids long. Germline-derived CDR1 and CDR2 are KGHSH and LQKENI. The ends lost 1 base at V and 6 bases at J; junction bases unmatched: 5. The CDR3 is CASSPLARGDGYTF. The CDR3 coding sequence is TGTGCCAGCTCACCACTCGCCAGGGGGGATGGCTACACCTTC.

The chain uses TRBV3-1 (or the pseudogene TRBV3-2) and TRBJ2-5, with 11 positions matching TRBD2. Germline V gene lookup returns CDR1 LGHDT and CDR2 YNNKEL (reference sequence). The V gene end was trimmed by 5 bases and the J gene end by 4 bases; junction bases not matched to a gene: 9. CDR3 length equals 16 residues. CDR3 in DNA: TGTGCCAGCAGCACACATAGCGGGGGGGCTCTAGAGACCCAGTACTTC. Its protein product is CASSTHSGGALETQYF.

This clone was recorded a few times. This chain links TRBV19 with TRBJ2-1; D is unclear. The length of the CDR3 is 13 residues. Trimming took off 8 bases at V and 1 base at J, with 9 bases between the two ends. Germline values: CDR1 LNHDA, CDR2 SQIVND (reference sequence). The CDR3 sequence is CASSLRSYNEQFF. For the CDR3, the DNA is TGTGCCAGTTCTTTGCGATCCTACAATGAGCAGTTCTTC.

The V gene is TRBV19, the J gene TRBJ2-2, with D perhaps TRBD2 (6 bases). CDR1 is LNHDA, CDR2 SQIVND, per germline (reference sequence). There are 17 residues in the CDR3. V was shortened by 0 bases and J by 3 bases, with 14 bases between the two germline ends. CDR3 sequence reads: CASSIDLGGTDTGELFF. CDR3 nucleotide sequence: TGTGCCAGTAGTATAGATCTAGGCGGGACCGACACCGGGGAGCTGTTTTTT.

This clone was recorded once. CDR3 amino acids: CASSPGGESKNIQYF. The CDR3 DNA reads TGTGCCAGCAGCCCTGGGGGGGAGTCCAAAAACATTCAGTACTTC. The chain uses TRBV5-4 and TRBJ2-4, with 7 bases matching TRBD2. The V gene's germline CDR1 is SGHNT and CDR2 YYREEE (reference sequence). V was clipped by 4 bases and J by 2 bases; unmatched bases: 6. This CDR3 is built from 15 residues.